This entry lists 28 T cell receptor beta chains sequenced from one sample in a study of cytomegalovirus exposure and HLA in healthy donors. Both 60 Vbeta primers and 13 Jbeta primers went into the PCR. Libraries were prepared by immunoSEQ multiplex PCR; TCRdb keeps only in-frame clonotypes and omits some of them. The sample records approximately 120,000 clones, around 80% being singletons. The sample consisted of PBMCs. Source of these receptors: a man between 25 and 39 years old in good health and CMV-seronegative.

This chain connects TRBV5-1 to TRBJ1-2; D possibly corresponds to TRBD1 (5 bases). The CDR3 extends over 14 amino acids. The V and J ends lost 4 bases and 9 bases respectively, with 19 bases between them. Germline V gene sequence: CDR1 SGHRS, CDR2 YFSETQ. The chain's CDR3 is CASSPSAGPERYTF. The DNA for the CDR3 is TGCGCCAGCAGCCCAAGTGCAGGGCCCGAGCGCTACACCTTC. Combining the CDR3 with reference TRBV5-1 and TRBJ1-2 gives the whole variable domain KAGVTQTPRYLIKTRGQQVTLSCSPISGHRSVSWYQQTPGQGLQFLFEYFSETQRNKGNFPGRFSGRQFSNSRSEMNVSTLELGDSALYLCASSPSAGPERYTFGSGTRLTVV.

This rearrangement joins TRBV11-2 to TRBJ2-7; no firm D call. The CDR3 sequence is 14 residues long. The V gene's germline CDR1 is SGHAT and CDR2 FQNNGV. V lost 1 base and J 0 bases, leaving 7 bases between the germline ends. The CDR3 reads CASSLGYSSYEQYF. DNA of the CDR3: TGTGCCAGCAGCTTAGGGTACAGCTCCTACGAGCAGTACTTC.

The rearrangement links TRBV29-1 to TRBJ2-7; TRBD1 is a possible D gene (5 bases). The V gene lost 6 bases and the J gene lost 6 bases, with 12 bases spanning the gap. There are 11 residues in the CDR3. Per germline, CDR1 SQVTM and CDR2 ANQGSEA. The CDR3 reads CSVGHSGEQYF. CDR3 DNA sequence: TGCAGCGTAGGACATTCAGGCGAGCAGTACTTC.

The chain has TRBV19 and TRBJ1-2, with 8 bases aligning to TRBD1. Looked up from germline, CDR1 is LNHDA and CDR2 is SQIVND (reference sequence). Unmatched junction bases numbered 10, after V lost 7 bases and J lost 3 bases. The CDR3 has 15 residues. CDR3 in amino acids: CASTIGTGRDYGYTF. Written as DNA, the CDR3 is TGTGCCAGTACCATTGGGACAGGCCGGGACTATGGCTACACCTTC.

The rearrangement links TRBV27 to TRBJ2-5; 7 bases are a match to TRBD1. Per the germline V gene, CDR1 is MNHEY and CDR2 is SMNVEV (reference sequence). J was trimmed by 0 bases and V by 6 bases; bases with no gene match: 16. The CDR3 has 18 residues. The CDR3 reads CASSSSTIATGHQETQYF. In nucleotides, the CDR3 is TGTGCCAGCAGCTCCTCCACTATAGCGACAGGGCACCAAGAGACCCAGTACTTC.

The CDR3 reads CASSVAKEGRSGNTIYF. DNA for the CDR3: TGTGCCAGCAGCGTAGCTAAGGAGGGCCGCTCTGGAAACACCATATATTTT. V gene TRBV9 combines with J gene TRBJ1-3; no clear D. V lost 0 bases and J 0 bases, leaving 13 bases between the germline ends. CDR3 length: 17 residues. The V gene's germline CDR1 is SGDLS and CDR2 YYNGEE.

With regard to this clone: The junction and the germline gene differ at one end; a read error may be behind it. The chain recombines TRBV7-3 with TRBJ1-2; TRBD1 matches 9 bases. The CDR3 has 16 amino acids. Germline V gene lookup returns CDR1 SGHTA and CDR2 FQGTGA. DNA for the CDR3: TGTGCCAGCAGCCGAGATTTGACAGGGGGTAACAATGGCTACACCTTC. Residues: CASSRDLTGGNNGYTF.

The J gene is TRBJ1-1, the V gene TRBV30; D is unclear. The CDR3 is 13 amino acids. Trimming pared 5 bases from V and 1 base from J, leaving 11 bases between. The V gene's germline CDR1 is GTSNPN and CDR2 SVGIG (reference sequence). The CDR3 sequence is CAWDGFPNTEAFF. As DNA, the CDR3 is TGTGCCTGGGACGGGTTCCCGAACACTGAAGCTTTCTTT.

CDR3 region: CASSFAGAADTQYF. CDR3 nucleotides: TGTGCCAGCTCTTTTGCGGGGGCCGCAGATACGCAGTATTTT. V and J are TRBV18 and TRBJ2-3; TRBD2 is a possible D gene (7 bases). CDR1 and CDR2 from the germline V gene are KGHSH and LQKENI. CDR3 size: 14 residues. V was shortened by 6 bases and J by 4 bases, with 14 bases between the two germline ends.

The chain has TRBV6-6 and TRBJ2-7; D is perhaps TRBD2 (6 bases). Trimming took off 0 bases at V and 1 base at J, with 10 bases between the two ends. In germline, CDR1 is MNHNY, CDR2 SVGAGI (reference sequence). This CDR3 contains 15 residues. The CDR3 reads CASSYSGTWSYEQYF. The CDR3 coding sequence is TGTGCCAGCAGTTACTCGGGGACTTGGTCCTACGAGCAGTACTTC.

The chain links TRBV7-8 to TRBJ2-7, with 12 bases matching TRBD1. Germline CDR1 is SGHVS and CDR2 is FQNEAQ. V was clipped by 4 bases and J by 0 bases; unmatched bases: 10. The CDR3 covers 18 residues. CDR3: CASSSNRDRGQSSYEQYF. The CDR3, as DNA: TGTGCCAGCAGCTCCAACCGGGACAGGGGGCAATCCTCCTACGAGCAGTACTTC.

The chain links TRBV4-1 to TRBJ1-1; unclear D gene. V was pared by 4 bases and J by 5 bases, with 17 bases between. The CDR3 runs to 15 residues. CDR1 and CDR2 (germline): MGHRA, YSYEKL. CDR3: CASSRAQVIKTEAFF. The CDR3 nucleotides are TGCGCCAGCAGCCGGGCTCAGGTTATCAAAACTGAAGCTTTCTTT.

The chain recombines TRBV19 with TRBJ1-1, with TRBD1 identical over 7 bases. V was pared by 6 bases and J by 3 bases, with 4 bases of the junction left unmatched. Per the germline V gene, CDR1 is LNHDA and CDR2 is SQIVND (reference sequence). The CDR3 has 13 residues. The CDR3 bases are TGTGCCAGTAGCATCGACAGGGACACTGAAGCTTTCTTT. It encodes CASSIDRDTEAFF.

The genes are TRBV10-3 and TRBJ1-2; a possible D gene is TRBD1 (6 bases). Germline V gene lookup returns CDR1 ENHRY and CDR2 SYGVKD. The CDR3 totals 12 residues. Between the trimmed V and J ends, which lost 7 bases and 6 bases, there was a span of 12 bases. CDR3 coding DNA: TGTGCCATCACCGGACAGACCAATGGCTACACCTTC. This sequence encodes CAITGQTNGYTF.

CDR3 DNA sequence: TGCGCCAGCAGCGTGGGCCAACGTAGCTATGGCTACACCTTC. Translation gives CASSVGQRSYGYTF. The chain combines TRBV5-1 with TRBJ1-2; no reliable D call. The CDR3 runs 14 residues. Trimming stripped 4 bases from V and 4 bases from J, with 14 bases between. Germline values: CDR1 SGHRS, CDR2 YFSETQ.

This clone was found once. This sequence joins TRBV28 and TRBJ1-3, with D perhaps matching TRBD1 (6 bases). The CDR3 covers 15 residues. Germline lookup yields CDR1 MDHEN and CDR2 SYDVKM. The V and J ends lost 3 bases and 0 bases respectively, with 9 bases between them. CDR3 region: CASSFGQHSGNTIYF. In DNA form, the CDR3 reads TGTGCCAGCAGTTTTGGACAGCACTCTGGAAACACCATATATTTT.

This chain joins TRBV7-9 and TRBJ1-5; maybe TRBD1 (5 bases). This CDR3 has 17 residues. The V gene's germline CDR1 is SEHNR and CDR2 FQNEAQ (reference sequence). V shed 6 bases and J shed 2 bases, with 20 bases lying between them. The CDR3 sequence: CASSFVVGAAGNQPQHF. The CDR3 DNA is TGTGCCAGCAGTTTTGTGGTAGGGGCGGCGGGCAATCAGCCCCAGCATTTT.

V is TRBV29-1 and J is TRBJ2-3; D remains ambiguous. V shed 4 bases and J shed 1 base, with 6 bases lying between them. CDR3 size: 12 residues. Germline lookup yields CDR1 SQVTM and CDR2 ANQGSEA. The CDR3 DNA follows: TGCAGCGTTGGAGGTGGCACAGATACGCAGTATTTT. It is translated as CSVGGGTDTQYF.

The chain employs TRBV9 and TRBJ1-4, with D unclear. V was clipped by 4 bases and J by 6 bases, with 16 bases between them. Germline V lookup: CDR1 SGDLS, CDR2 YYNGEE. This CDR3 region has 15 residues. CDR3 sequence: CASSKVLNGDEKLFF. The CDR3 DNA follows: TGTGCCAGCAGCAAAGTTCTAAATGGTGATGAAAAACTGTTTTTT.

The chain links TRBV27 to TRBJ2-4, with TRBD2 identical over 12 bases. CDR3 length equals 16 residues. Germline V gene data show CDR1 as MNHEY and CDR2 as SMNVEV (reference sequence). With V trimmed by 4 bases and J by 5 bases, 6 bases remained unmatched. The CDR3 is CASSSGRLAGENIQYF. CDR3 nucleotides: TGTGCCAGCAGTTCAGGCCGACTAGCGGGAGAAAACATTCAGTACTTC.

CDR3 sequence reads: CASSMHGTTETQYF. In DNA form, the CDR3 reads TGTGCCAGTAGTATGCATGGGACTACAGAGACCCAGTACTTC. This chain uses TRBV19 with TRBJ2-5; 7 bases match TRBD2. The CDR3 consists of 14 residues. V shed 3 bases and J 4 bases; nucleotides not matched to a gene: 5. CDR1 and CDR2 from the germline V gene are LNHDA and SQIVND (reference sequence). The full variable domain, in which reference TRBV19 and TRBJ2-5 provide the parts outside the CDR3, is DGGITQSPKYLFRKEGQNVTLSCEQNLNHDAMYWYRQDPGQGLRLIYYSQIVNDFQKGDIAEGYSVSREKKESFPLTVTSAQKNPTAFYLCASSMHGTTETQYFGPGTRLLVL.

The rearrangement joins TRBV19 to TRBJ1-5, with TRBD1 identical over 9 bases. This CDR3 has 16 residues. Germline trimming cut 0 bases from V and 4 bases from J; bases unmatched to any gene: 4. The V gene's germline CDR1 is LNHDA and CDR2 SQIVND (reference sequence). CDR3 protein: CASSIDRGQGNQPQHF. The CDR3 DNA sequence: TGTGCCAGTAGTATAGATCGGGGACAGGGAAATCAGCCCCAGCATTTT.

This chain uses TRBV7-2 with TRBJ1-3, with TRBD1 matching 8 bases. Germline CDR1 and CDR2: SGHTA and FQGNSA. Trimming at V came to 0 bases and at J to 2 bases, leaving 3 bases not matched to a gene. The CDR3 runs to 16 residues. CDR3 sequence: CASSLAATGAGNTIYF. The CDR3 DNA is TGTGCCAGCAGCTTAGCGGCGACAGGGGCTGGAAACACCATATATTTT.

The chain has TRBV4-3 and TRBJ1-1; weak D call: TRBD1 (5 bases). V gave up 0 bases and J gave up 2 bases, with 10 bases separating them. Germline assignment: CDR1 LGHNA and CDR2 YSLEER. The CDR3 extends over 15 amino acids. CDR3 protein: CASSQEGVGNTEAFF. CDR3 coding DNA: TGCGCCAGCAGCCAAGAAGGGGTAGGTAACACTGAAGCTTTCTTT.

The V call is TRBV2, the J call TRBJ1-5; D remains unclear. Germline loops: CDR1 SNHLY, CDR2 FYNNEI. V dropped 2 bases and J dropped 9 bases, with 11 bases sitting between them. CDR3 size: 13 residues. The CDR3, as DNA: TGTGCCAGCAGTGAATTATCGGCAGGGCCCCAGCATTTT. Encoded protein: CASSELSAGPQHF.

This rearrangement joins TRBV6-6 to TRBJ2-7; the match to TRBD2 covers 9 bases. The CDR3 covers 14 residues. Germline values: CDR1 MNHNY, CDR2 SVGAGI (reference sequence). V was clipped by 4 bases and J by 3 bases; unmatched bases: 4. CDR3 protein: CASSSSGNYYEQYF. The CDR3 nucleotides are TGTGCCAGCAGTTCTAGCGGGAACTACTACGAGCAGTACTTC.

The rearrangement joins TRBV5-1 to TRBJ1-5; D might be TRBD1 (6 bases). Deletions cut 2 bases from V and 0 bases from J, with 9 bases between. The CDR3 contains 15 residues. Germline CDR1 and CDR2: SGHRS and YFSETQ. DNA for the CDR3: TGCGCCAGCAGCTTCTCAGGGGATAGCAATCAGCCCCAGCATTTT. Protein: CASSFSGDSNQPQHF.

The V and J genes are TRBV5-1 and TRBJ2-7; 12 positions agree with TRBD1. The CDR3 length is 14 residues. V lost 3 bases, J lost 6 bases, and 4 bases stayed unmatched. Germline V gene sequence: CDR1 SGHRS, CDR2 YFSETQ. CDR3 DNA: TGCGCCAGCAGCTCCGGGACAGGGGGCCTCGAGCAGTACTTC. Its protein product is CASSSGTGGLEQYF.